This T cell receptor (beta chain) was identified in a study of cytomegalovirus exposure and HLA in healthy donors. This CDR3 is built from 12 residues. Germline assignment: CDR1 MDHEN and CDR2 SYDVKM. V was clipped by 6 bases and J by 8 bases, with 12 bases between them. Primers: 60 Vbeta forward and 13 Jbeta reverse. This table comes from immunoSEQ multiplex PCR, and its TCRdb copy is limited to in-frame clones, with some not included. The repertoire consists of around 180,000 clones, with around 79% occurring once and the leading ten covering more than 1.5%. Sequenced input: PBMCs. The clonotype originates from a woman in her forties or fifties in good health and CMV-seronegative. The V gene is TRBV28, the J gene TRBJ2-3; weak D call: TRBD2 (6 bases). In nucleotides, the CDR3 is TGTGCCAGCAGCCGGAGGGCCGGTACGCAGTATTTT. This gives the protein CASSRRAGTQYF.